These 15 T cell receptor beta chains originate from one sample sequenced in a study of blood T cell repertoires in COVID-19. Measured with immunoSEQ multiplex PCR; TCRdb has only the in-frame clones, and not every one. The data contain 85,000 to 100,000 clones, more than 80% of them seen just once; the ten biggest clones take up approximately 22%. The sample was peripheral blood. The source of these receptors is a human donor in a cohort sampled during active COVID-19.

The chain joins TRBV5-1 to TRBJ2-1, with D possibly being TRBD1 (6 bases). With 0 bases removed from V and 3 bases from J, the gap between germline ends came to 13 bases. This CDR3 has 16 amino acids. Germline lookup yields CDR1 SGHRS and CDR2 YFSETQ. For the CDR3, the DNA is TGCGCCAGCAGCTTGGCTGACAGGCTTAGCTACAATGAGCAGTTCTTC. Its translation is CASSLADRLSYNEQFF.

V is TRBV28 and J is TRBJ2-1, with TRBD2 identical over 8 bases. CDR1 and CDR2 from the germline V gene are MDHEN and SYDVKM. The CDR3 sequence is 15 residues long. V lost 5 bases and J lost 5; bases outside the gene matches: 8. CDR3: CASSPAGVGNNEQFF. Here the CDR3 DNA reads TGTGCCAGCAGTCCAGCGGGAGTTGGCAACAATGAGCAGTTCTTC.

This chain links TRBV3-1 (or the pseudogene TRBV3-2) with TRBJ2-3; 12 bases are a match to TRBD2. This CDR3 has 17 residues. With 4 bases clipped from V and 4 bases from J, the junction kept 9 bases outside the gene matches. CDR1 and CDR2 from the germline V gene are LGHDT and YNNKEL (reference sequence). CDR3 coding DNA: TGTGCCAGCAGCCCCCGGACTAGCGGGACGGGCGCAGATACGCAGTATTTT. It codes for CASSPRTSGTGADTQYF.

The chain carries TRBV18 and TRBJ2-5; TRBD1 is a possible D gene (6 bases). Germline values: CDR1 KGHSH, CDR2 LQKENI. This CDR3 has 15 residues. Trimming removed 3 bases from V and 4 bases from J, with 15 bases in between. Written as DNA, the CDR3 is TGTGCCAGCTCACCGCGAAATTTACAGGGAGAGACCCAGTACTTC. Encoded protein: CASSPRNLQGETQYF. Using reference TRBV18 and TRBJ2-5 for the parts outside the CDR3, the full variable domain is NAGVMQNPRHLVRRRGQEARLRCSPMKGHSHVYWYRQLPEEGLKFMVYLQKENIIDESGMPKERFSAEFPKEGPSILRIQQVVRGDSAAYFCASSPRNLQGETQYFGPGTRLLVL.

The V and J genes are TRBV5-1 and TRBJ2-2; 7 bases align to TRBD1. The V gene's germline CDR1 is SGHRS and CDR2 YFSETQ. Germline trimming cut 4 bases from V and 6 bases from J; bases unmatched to any gene: 12. The CDR3 has 16 residues. The CDR3 loop reads CASSIGDRDLPGELFF. The CDR3 DNA follows: TGCGCCAGCAGCATCGGTGACAGGGACCTTCCCGGGGAGCTGTTTTTT.

This clone was recorded only once. The gene calls are TRBV5-5 and TRBJ1-2, with 7 nucleotides matching TRBD1. CDR3 length: 13 residues. The germline V gene encodes CDR1 SGHKS and CDR2 YYEKEE (reference sequence). V shed 4 bases and J 8 bases; nucleotides not matched to a gene: 8. CDR3 in DNA: TGTGCCAGCAGCCAAACAGGGGCGGGGGGCTACACCTTC. It yields the protein CASSQTGAGGYTF.

This clone occurred once. The chain employs TRBV7-2 and TRBJ1-1; D gene ambiguous. The CDR3 covers 14 residues. V dropped 5 bases and J dropped 4 bases, with 14 bases sitting between them. The germline V gene encodes CDR1 SGHTA and CDR2 FQGNSA. The CDR3: CASSAQRSGTEAFF. CDR3 in DNA: TGTGCCAGCAGCGCGCAACGTTCGGGCACTGAAGCTTTCTTT.

The chain recombines TRBV6-5 with TRBJ2-3; TRBD2 matches 8 bases. V lost 6 bases, J lost 2 bases, and 4 bases stayed unmatched. Per germline, CDR1 MNHEY and CDR2 SVGAGI. This CDR3 region has 14 residues. The CDR3 sequence: CASRTSGYTDTQYF. CDR3 sequence (DNA): TGTGCCAGCAGAACTAGCGGATACACAGATACGCAGTATTTT.

This chain connects TRBV19 to TRBJ2-2, with TRBD2 identical over 8 bases. The V segment lost 3 bases and the J segment 8 bases; nucleotides outside the gene matches: 8. The CDR3 length is 15 residues. CDR1 is LNHDA and CDR2 is SQIVND in the germline V gene (reference sequence). CDR3 DNA: TGTGCCAGTAGTATTGGCGGGAGGTTAACAGGGGAGCTGTTTTTT. It specifies CASSIGGRLTGELFF.

This chain links TRBV5-4 with TRBJ1-1; D is possibly TRBD1 (6 bases). V lost 2 bases and J 7 bases, leaving 15 bases between the germline ends. The germline V gene encodes CDR1 SGHNT and CDR2 YYREEE (reference sequence). The CDR3 sequence is 14 residues long. The CDR3 DNA reads as TGTGCCAGCAGCTTAGCTCAGGACAGAGTTGAAGCTTTCTTT. It is translated as CASSLAQDRVEAFF. The variable domain in full, completed from reference TRBV5-4 and TRBJ1-1, reads ETGVTQSPTHLIKTRGQQVTLRCSSQSGHNTVSWYQQALGQGPQFIFQYYREEENGRGNFPPRFSGLQFPNYSSELNVNALELDDSALYLCASSLAQDRVEAFFGQGTRLTVV.

V and J are TRBV5-1 and TRBJ2-2, with 9 bases lining up with TRBD1. Per germline, CDR1 SGHRS and CDR2 YFSETQ. CDR3 length: 16 amino acids. V was pared by 4 bases and J by 4 bases, with 8 bases of the junction left unmatched. CDR3 bases: TGCGCCAGCAGCCCGCAACAGGGGGCGGGCACCGGGGAGCTGTTTTTT. Translation: CASSPQQGAGTGELFF.

This clone was found once. The CDR3 spells CASSRATAGAEAFF. CDR3 nucleotides: TGTGCCAGCAGTAGGGCGACAGCTGGCGCTGAAGCTTTCTTT. The chain uses TRBV6-2 or TRBV6-3 and TRBJ1-1; tentative D call: TRBD1 (5 bases). CDR3 length: 14 amino acids. CDR1 and CDR2 from the germline V gene are MNHEY and SVGEGT. Trimming removed 5 bases from V and 6 bases from J, with 16 bases in between.

The V and J genes are TRBV11-1 and TRBJ2-7; 8 nucleotides match TRBD2. Germline V gene sequence: CDR1 SGHAT, CDR2 FQDESV (reference sequence). CDR3 length: 15 amino acids. J lost 4 bases, V lost 1 base, and 6 bases had no gene match. The CDR3 nucleotides are TGTGCCAGCAGCTTAGAAGCGGGGGCACATTACGAGCAGTACTTC. It translates to CASSLEAGAHYEQYF.

This clone was observed a few times. J is TRBJ1-6 and V is TRBV5-5; 12 nucleotides line up with TRBD1. With 4 bases clipped from V and 1 base from J, the junction kept 12 bases outside the gene matches. The germline V gene encodes CDR1 SGHKS and CDR2 YYEKEE (reference sequence). The length of the CDR3 is 20 residues. In DNA form, the CDR3 reads TGTGCCAGCAGCCCCCCGGGACAGGGGGCGATTATGTCCTATAATTCACCCCTCCACTTT. Its translation: CASSPPGQGAIMSYNSPLHF. The variable domain in full, completed from reference TRBV5-5 and TRBJ1-6, reads DAGVTQSPTHLIKTRGQQVTLRCSPISGHKSVSWYQQVLGQGPQFIFQYYEKEERGRGNFPDRFSARQFPNYSSELNVNALLLGDSALYLCASSPPGQGAIMSYNSPLHFGNGTRLTVT.

The J gene is TRBJ1-2, the V gene TRBV19, with TRBD1 matching 10 bases. The CDR3 has 12 residues. The junction had 3 bases not matched to a gene; V was cut back by 8 bases and J by 6 bases. CDR1 and CDR2 from the germline V gene are LNHDA and SQIVND (reference sequence). CDR3 loop: CASLGTGDGYTF. CDR3 DNA: TGTGCCAGTCTAGGGACAGGGGATGGCTACACCTTC.